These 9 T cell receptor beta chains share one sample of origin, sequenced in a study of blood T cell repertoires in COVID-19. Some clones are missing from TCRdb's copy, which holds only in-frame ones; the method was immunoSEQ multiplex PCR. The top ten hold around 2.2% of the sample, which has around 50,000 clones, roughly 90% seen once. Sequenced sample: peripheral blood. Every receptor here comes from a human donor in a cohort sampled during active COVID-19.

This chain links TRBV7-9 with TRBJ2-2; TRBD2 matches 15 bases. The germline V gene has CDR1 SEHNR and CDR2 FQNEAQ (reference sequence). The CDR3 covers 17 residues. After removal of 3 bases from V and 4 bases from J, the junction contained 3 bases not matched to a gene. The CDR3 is CASSLGLAGGGTGELFF. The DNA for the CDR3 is TGTGCCAGCAGCTTGGGACTAGCGGGAGGAGGCACCGGGGAGCTGTTTTTT.

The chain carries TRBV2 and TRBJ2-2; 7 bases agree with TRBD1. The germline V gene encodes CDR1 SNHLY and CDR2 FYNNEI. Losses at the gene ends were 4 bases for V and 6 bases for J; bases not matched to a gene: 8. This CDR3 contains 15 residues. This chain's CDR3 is CASSAQGTVAGELFF. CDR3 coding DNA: TGTGCCAGCAGTGCACAAGGGACAGTCGCCGGGGAGCTGTTTTTT.

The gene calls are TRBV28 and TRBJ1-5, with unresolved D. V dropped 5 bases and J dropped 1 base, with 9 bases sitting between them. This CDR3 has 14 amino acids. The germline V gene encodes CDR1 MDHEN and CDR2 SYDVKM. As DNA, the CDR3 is TGTGCCAGCAGTCGGGGTGGCAGCAATCAGCCCCAGCATTTT. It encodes CASSRGGSNQPQHF.

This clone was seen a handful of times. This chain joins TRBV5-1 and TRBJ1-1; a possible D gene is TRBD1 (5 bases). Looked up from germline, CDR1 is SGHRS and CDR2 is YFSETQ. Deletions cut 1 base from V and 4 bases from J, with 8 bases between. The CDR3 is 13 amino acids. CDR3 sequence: CASSLRGGTEAFF. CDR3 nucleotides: TGCGCCAGCAGCTTGAGGGGCGGCACTGAAGCTTTCTTT.

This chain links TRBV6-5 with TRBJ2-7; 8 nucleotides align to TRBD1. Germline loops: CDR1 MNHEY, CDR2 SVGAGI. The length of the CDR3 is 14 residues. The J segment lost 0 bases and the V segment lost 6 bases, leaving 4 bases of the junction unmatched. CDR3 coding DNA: TGTGCCAGCAGCCTGACAGGGGACTCCTACGAGCAGTACTTC. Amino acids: CASSLTGDSYEQYF.

CDR3 bases: TGTGCCAGCAGCTTAAAACGTCTTGGGCTAGCGGGGGATATCTCCTACAATGAGCAGTTCTTC. Its protein product is CASSLKRLGLAGDISYNEQFF. The genes are TRBV7-3 and TRBJ2-1, with 10 nucleotides matching TRBD2. Germline CDR1 SGHTA, CDR2 FQGTGA. The ends lost 1 base at V and 0 bases at J; junction bases unmatched: 15. CDR3 length equals 21 residues.

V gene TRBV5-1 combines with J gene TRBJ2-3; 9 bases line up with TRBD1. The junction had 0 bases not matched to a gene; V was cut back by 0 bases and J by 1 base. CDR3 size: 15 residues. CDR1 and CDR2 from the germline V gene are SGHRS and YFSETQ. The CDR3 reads CASSLGTGGTDTQYF. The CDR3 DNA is TGCGCCAGCAGCTTGGGGACAGGGGGCACAGATACGCAGTATTTT. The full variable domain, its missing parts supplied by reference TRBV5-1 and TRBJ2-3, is KAGVTQTPRYLIKTRGQQVTLSCSPISGHRSVSWYQQTPGQGLQFLFEYFSETQRNKGNFPGRFSGRQFSNSRSEMNVSTLELGDSALYLCASSLGTGGTDTQYFGPGTRLTVL.

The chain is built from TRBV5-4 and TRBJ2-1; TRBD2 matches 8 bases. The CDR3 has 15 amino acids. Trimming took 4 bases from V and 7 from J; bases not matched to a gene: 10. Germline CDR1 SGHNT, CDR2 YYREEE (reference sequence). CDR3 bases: TGTGCCAGCAGCCTGGGAGCGGGAGTGGTTAATGAGCAGTTCTTC. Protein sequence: CASSLGAGVVNEQFF. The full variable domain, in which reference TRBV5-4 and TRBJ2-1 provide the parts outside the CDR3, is ETGVTQSPTHLIKTRGQQVTLRCSSQSGHNTVSWYQQALGQGPQFIFQYYREEENGRGNFPPRFSGLQFPNYSSELNVNALELDDSALYLCASSLGAGVVNEQFFGPGTRLTVL.

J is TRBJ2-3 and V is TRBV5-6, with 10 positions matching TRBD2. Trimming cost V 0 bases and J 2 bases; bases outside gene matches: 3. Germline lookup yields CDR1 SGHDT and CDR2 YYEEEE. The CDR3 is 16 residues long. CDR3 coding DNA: TGTGCCAGCAGCTTGGAAAGCGGGGGGGCCACAGATACGCAGTATTTT. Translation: CASSLESGGATDTQYF.